The clone carrying this TCR beta chain was recorded once. The junction does not match germline at one end; this may be a read error. Researchers generated TCR beta cDNA from approximately 450 ng of total RNA, relying on a constant-region primer. Each TCR beta library was derived from three nested multiplex PCR rounds that employed slightly modified ARM-PCR. The first two PCR rounds used TRBV1-TRBV30 primers with a Cbeta primer, roughly 10 cycles each. TCRdb independently ran MiXCR on the multiplex PCR reads; one entry per CDR3 protein. The sample shows around 330,000 distinct CDR3 sequences, approximately 60% of them seen only once. This entry comes from a study of tumor-infiltrating lymphocytes in primary liver carcinoma. CDR1 and CDR2 (germline): MNHEY, SVGEGT. CDR3 length equals 14 residues. Blood RNA originated from unsorted whole blood, with germline DNA additionally extracted. Collection of about 4 milliliters of peripheral blood took place before surgery.

The chain employs TRBV6-2 or TRBV6-3 and TRBJ2-1; TRBD2 is a possible D gene (6 bases). The TCR sequence derives from a man between 40 and 49 years old with primary liver carcinoma and hepatitis B virus infection. The sample consisted of peripheral blood. This chain's CDR3 is CVSTGLAERNEQFF. The CDR3 DNA reads TGTGTCAGCACCGGGTTAGCGGAAAGAAATGAGCAGTTCTTC.